What follows are 17 T cell receptor beta chains derived from one specimen sequenced in a study of cytomegalovirus exposure and HLA in healthy donors. 60 Vbeta and 13 Jbeta primers were used in PCR. TCRdb keeps only in-frame clones here, not all; method: immunoSEQ multiplex PCR. The table has about 160,000 clones, approximately 86% seen once. The sample comprised PBMCs. Source of these receptors: a young woman in good health and CMV-seronegative.

The chain recombines TRBV27 with TRBJ1-6, with D possibly TRBD1 on 5 matching bases. Germline V gene sequence: CDR1 MNHEY, CDR2 SMNVEV (reference sequence). The CDR3 has 13 residues. V was clipped by 6 bases and J by 5 bases, with 8 bases between them. CDR3 region: CASSPRDNSPLHF. In nucleotides, the CDR3 is TGTGCCAGCAGCCCCAGGGATAATTCACCCCTCCACTTT.

The rearrangement links TRBV18 to TRBJ2-7; D unresolved. This CDR3 is 11 amino acids long. Trimming took 5 bases from V and 8 from J, leaving 10 bases between them. Germline V gives CDR1 KGHSH, CDR2 LQKENI. Here the CDR3 DNA reads TGTGCCAGCTCAACTCAAGCCCAGCAGTACTTC. Its protein product is CASSTQAQQYF.

J is TRBJ1-5 and V is TRBV27, with D possibly being TRBD1 (6 bases). The CDR3 has 13 residues. Germline lookup yields CDR1 MNHEY and CDR2 SMNVEV (reference sequence). Trimming took 4 bases from V and 9 from J, leaving 13 bases between them. The CDR3 DNA sequence: TGTGCCAGCAGTTGGGGGCGAGGTTCGCCCCAGCATTTT. Translation gives CASSWGRGSPQHF.

The J gene is TRBJ2-5, the V gene TRBV5-4; TRBD2 aligns across 9 bases. The CDR3 contains 14 residues. V lost 1 base and J lost 4; bases outside the gene matches: 2. Germline CDR1 SGHNT, CDR2 YYREEE (reference sequence). CDR3 amino acids: CASSLKLAGETQYF. The CDR3 nucleotides are TGTGCCAGCAGCTTGAAACTAGCGGGAGAGACCCAGTACTTC.

The chain links TRBV5-1 to TRBJ1-2; D is uncertain. CDR1 is SGHRS, CDR2 YFSETQ, per germline. This CDR3 contains 12 residues. Trimming stripped 6 bases from V and 8 bases from J, with 14 bases between. The CDR3: CASTQSGYGYTF. The CDR3 coding sequence is TGCGCCAGCACCCAATCAGGTTACGGCTACACCTTC.

The gene calls are TRBV18 and TRBJ2-5; D is undetermined. CDR3 length: 13 amino acids. Germline-derived CDR1 and CDR2 are KGHSH and LQKENI. V gave up 2 bases and J gave up 5 bases, with 9 bases separating them. CDR3 DNA: TGTGCCAGCTCACCAGGGCTGGCGGAGACCCAGTACTTC. Translated, it gives CASSPGLAETQYF.

Turning to this clone: The junction shows a germline mismatch at one end, possibly a read error. The CDR3 DNA follows: TGTGCCAGCATTTTACAGGGGGCTGAAGCTTTCTTT. This codes for CASILQGAEAFF. The rearrangement links TRBV28 to TRBJ1-1, with 8 bases matching TRBD1. This CDR3 is 12 amino acids long. Germline V gene lookup returns CDR1 MDHEN and CDR2 SYDVKM. Combining the CDR3 with reference TRBV28 and TRBJ1-1 gives the whole variable domain DVKVTQSSRYLVKRTGEKVFLECVQDMDHENMFWYRQDPGLGLRLIYFSYDVKMKEKGDIPEGYSVSREKKERFSLILESASTNQTSMYLCASILQGAEAFFGQGTRLTVV.

V is TRBV11-2 and J is TRBJ1-2; 8 positions match TRBD1. V was pared by 1 base and J by 6 bases, with 13 bases of the junction left unmatched. The V gene's germline CDR1 is SGHAT and CDR2 FQNNGV. This CDR3 comprises 17 residues. The CDR3 is CASSLVGRGRVRNGYTF. The CDR3 nucleotides are TGTGCCAGCAGCTTAGTCGGCAGGGGGCGGGTTCGGAATGGCTACACCTTC.

The chain links TRBV7-3 to TRBJ2-3; no clear D gene. V was clipped by 3 bases and J by 0 bases, with 7 bases between them. Germline V CDR1 and CDR2: SGHTA, FQGTGA. The CDR3 is made up of 14 amino acids. For the CDR3, the DNA is TGTGCCAGCAGCTTGTTGAGTAGCACAGATACGCAGTATTTT. Encoded protein: CASSLLSSTDTQYF.

The chain links TRBV6-6 to TRBJ2-1; 10 positions match TRBD2. The CDR3 is 12 amino acids. Germline V lookup: CDR1 MNHNY, CDR2 SVGAGI (reference sequence). In DNA, the CDR3 is TGTGGTTCTAGCGGGGGCTACAATGAGCAGTTCTTC. Its protein is CGSSGGYNEQFF.

The V gene is TRBV28, the J gene TRBJ1-5, with TRBD1 identical over 8 bases. The CDR3 sequence is 15 residues long. CDR1 and CDR2 from the germline V gene are MDHEN and SYDVKM. V trimming: 4 bases; J trimming: 4 bases; junction bases outside the gene matches: 6. The CDR3 DNA sequence: TGTGCCAGCAGTTCGGACAGGGAAGATAATCAGCCCCAGCATTTT. Its protein product is CASSSDREDNQPQHF.

The chain recombines TRBV5-5 with TRBJ1-6; D may be TRBD1 (5 bases). The V and J ends lost 4 bases and 0 bases respectively, with 8 bases between them. CDR1 and CDR2 from the germline V gene are SGHKS and YYEKEE (reference sequence). The CDR3 consists of 15 residues. CDR3 sequence: CASSLTGSYNSPLHF. The CDR3 coding sequence is TGTGCCAGCAGCCTCACAGGCTCCTATAATTCACCCCTCCACTTT.

V is TRBV2 and J is TRBJ2-2; D is perhaps TRBD2 (5 bases). The ends were cut back, 3 bases at V and 11 bases at J, with 13 bases in the middle. CDR3 length: 13 residues. Looked up from germline, CDR1 is SNHLY and CDR2 is FYNNEI. The CDR3 DNA reads as TGTGCCAGCAGTGATTACGGGATAAGAGAGCTGTTTTTT. Translation: CASSDYGIRELFF.

The chain employs TRBV28 and TRBJ2-2, with 8 bases fitting TRBD1. V lost 8 bases and J lost 6; bases outside the gene matches: 5. The CDR3 length is 13 residues. The germline V gene encodes CDR1 MDHEN and CDR2 SYDVKM. The CDR3 sequence is CASRDRGAGELFF. For the CDR3, the DNA is TGTGCCAGCCGAGACAGGGGTGCCGGGGAGCTGTTTTTT. Using reference TRBV28 and TRBJ2-2 for the parts outside the CDR3, the full variable domain is DVKVTQSSRYLVKRTGEKVFLECVQDMDHENMFWYRQDPGLGLRLIYFSYDVKMKEKGDIPEGYSVSREKKERFSLILESASTNQTSMYLCASRDRGAGELFFGEGSRLTVL.

The chain combines TRBV6-5 with TRBJ2-3; D is ambiguous. CDR1 is MNHEY, CDR2 SVGAGI, per germline. The CDR3 runs to 13 residues. The ends were cut back, 6 bases at V and 6 bases at J, with 13 bases in the middle. CDR3: CASRGLISDTQYF. The CDR3 region has the DNA TGTGCCAGCAGGGGCCTTATCTCGGATACGCAGTATTTT.

This clone was observed once. The chain uses TRBV9 and TRBJ2-7, with TRBD2 matching 10 bases. The CDR3 totals 15 residues. Germline trimming cut 0 bases from V and 4 bases from J; bases unmatched to any gene: 4. The germline V gene encodes CDR1 SGDLS and CDR2 YYNGEE. The CDR3 here is CASSVAGSGGYEQYF. Written as DNA, the CDR3 is TGTGCCAGCAGCGTAGCGGGTAGCGGGGGGTACGAGCAGTACTTC.

V and J are TRBV9 and TRBJ2-5, with 7 bases lining up with TRBD2. Looked up from germline, CDR1 is SGDLS and CDR2 is YYNGEE. The CDR3 covers 15 residues. J was trimmed by 1 base and V by 3 bases; bases with no gene match: 6. For the CDR3, the DNA is TGTGCCAGCAGCGGCGGGGGAGGCGCCCAAGAGACCCAGTACTTC. This encodes CASSGGGGAQETQYF. Using reference TRBV9 and TRBJ2-5 for the parts outside the CDR3, the full variable domain is DSGVTQTPKHLITATGQRVTLRCSPRSGDLSVYWYQQSLDQGLQFLIQYYNGEERAKGNILERFSAQQFPDLHSELNLSSLELGDSALYFCASSGGGGAQETQYFGPGTRLLVL.